The 21 T cell receptor beta chains listed next were all sequenced from one sample in a study of blood T cells in healthy people across ages. Primed by a sample-barcoded 5' primer and a J-beta primer mix, a second PCR proceeded for about 7 to 12 cycles. TCRdb called the 5' RACE reads again in MiXCR, with one record for every CDR3 protein. The repertoire consists of roughly 640,000 distinct CDR3 sequences, with about 30% occurring once and the leading ten covering 15% to 19%. The sequenced sample was blood. These receptors all stem from a woman older than 75 in good health.

As to this clonotype: At one end the junction does not follow the germline gene, possibly because of a read error. The V call is TRBV5-1, the J call TRBJ2-5; D not resolved. This CDR3 spans 11 amino acids. Germline V gene lookup returns CDR1 SGHRS and CDR2 YFSETQ. The CDR3, as DNA: TGCGCCGGCAGCTTGGGGGAGACCCAGTACTTC. Protein: CAGSLGETQYF.

This clonotype was recorded a few times. The J gene is TRBJ2-7, the V gene TRBV11-1; TRBD2 might be the D (5 bases). The CDR3 covers 14 residues. Germline lookup yields CDR1 SGHAT and CDR2 FQDESV (reference sequence). The V end was cut by 3 bases, the J end by 0 bases, with 9 bases between. CDR3 in DNA: TGTGCCAGCAGCTTCGGGGAAAGCTCCTACGAGCAGTACTTC. As protein: CASSFGESSYEQYF.

This clonotype was recorded many times. The chain recombines TRBV5-1 with TRBJ1-5, with D perhaps matching TRBD1 (6 bases). This CDR3 has 15 residues. V was shortened by 4 bases and J by 1 base, with 12 bases between the two germline ends. Germline values: CDR1 SGHRS, CDR2 YFSETQ. The DNA of the CDR3 is TGCGCCAGCAGCGTTACTACAGGGAGCAATCAGCCCCAGCATTTT. It translates to CASSVTTGSNQPQHF.

This clonotype was picked up many times. The gene calls are TRBV12-3 or TRBV12-4 and TRBJ2-3; TRBD2 matches 7 bases. J gave up 5 bases and V 5 bases, and 13 bases lay outside the gene matches. This CDR3 region has 16 residues. CDR3 in amino acids: CASSDPGSGKKDTQYF. DNA for the CDR3: TGTGCCAGCAGTGACCCGGGGAGCGGGAAAAAAGATACGCAGTATTTT.

The V call is TRBV2, the J call TRBJ2-3; D possibly corresponds to TRBD2 (6 bases). Between the trimmed V and J ends, which lost 8 bases and 9 bases, there was a span of 18 bases. This CDR3 comprises 13 residues. Germline V gene sequence: CDR1 SNHLY, CDR2 FYNNEI. The CDR3 here is CASRRAGRETQYF. DNA of the CDR3: TGTGCCAGCCGAAGGGCGGGACGAGAAACGCAGTATTTT. The full variable domain, completed using reference TRBV2 and TRBJ2-3, is EPEVTQTPSHQVTQMGQEVILRCVPISNHLYFYWYRQILGQKVEFLVSFYNNEISEKSEIFDDQFSVERPDGSNFTLKIRSTKLEDSAMYFCASRRAGRETQYFGPGTRLTVL.

There are many counts of this clonotype. The chain joins TRBV6-6 to TRBJ1-2; 7 bases are a match to TRBD1. V dropped 5 bases and J dropped 8; count of bases not matched to a gene: 11. CDR1 and CDR2 (germline): MNHNY, SVGAGI (reference sequence). This CDR3 is 14 amino acids long. CDR3 coding DNA: TGTGCCAGCAGTACAGGGGCAGGGGCCGGCGGCTACACCTTC. It encodes CASSTGAGAGGYTF.

CDR3: CSVGTGPNTDTQYF. CDR3 DNA sequence: TGCAGCGTTGGGACAGGGCCTAACACAGATACGCAGTATTTT. The genes are TRBV29-1 and TRBJ2-3; TRBD1 agrees at 8 bases. Germline CDR1 is SQVTM and CDR2 is ANQGSEA. This CDR3 has 14 amino acids. J lost 2 bases, V lost 4 bases, and 5 bases had no gene match.

The sample holds many counts of this clonotype. The chain joins TRBV7-3 to TRBJ2-7; maybe TRBD2 (5 bases). This CDR3 has 13 amino acids. Germline V gives CDR1 SGHTA, CDR2 FQGTGA. V was cut by 5 bases and J by 2 bases, with 10 bases left in between. The CDR3 DNA follows: TGTGCCAGCAGCCCGCGGGCTACCTACGAGCAGTACTTC. Translated, it gives CASSPRATYEQYF.

The J gene is TRBJ2-1, the V gene TRBV9; 12 nucleotides align to TRBD2. The assigned J gene may be wrong: the sequence end matches TRBJ2-7 better. The CDR3 contains 18 residues. The V gene's germline CDR1 is SGDLS and CDR2 YYNGEE. Here the CDR3 reads CASSVGLAGGSSYNEQYF. DNA of the CDR3: TGTGCCAGCAGCGTAGGTCTAGCGGGGGGGAGCTCCTACAATGAGCAGTACTTC.

This clonotype was seen repeatedly, ten times or more. The CDR3 bases are TGCAGTGCTAGAGCTAGGGAAACAAGCACAGATACGCAGTATTTT. This translates into CSARARETSTDTQYF. This sequence joins TRBV20-1 and TRBJ2-3; D is ambiguous. The germline V gene encodes CDR1 DFQATT and CDR2 SNEGSKA (reference sequence). The CDR3 is 15 residues long. V was clipped by 1 base and J by 0 bases, with 11 bases between them.

At least ten counts were recorded for this clonotype. The rearrangement links TRBV20-1 to TRBJ2-5, with 9 bases fitting TRBD2. The CDR3 is 12 amino acids. Germline trimming cut 7 bases from V and 12 bases from J; bases unmatched to any gene: 12. The V gene's germline CDR1 is DFQATT and CDR2 SNEGSKA (reference sequence). This CDR3 is CSGSSAGGPKYF. In nucleotides, the CDR3 is TGCAGTGGGTCTTCGGCGGGGGGGCCTAAGTACTTC.

This clonotype was found many times. The chain has TRBV5-6 and TRBJ2-3; TRBD1 aligns across 8 bases. Germline V CDR1 and CDR2: SGHDT, YYEEEE. There are 14 residues in the CDR3. With V trimmed by 5 bases and J by 2 bases, 4 bases remained unmatched. CDR3 coding DNA: TGTGCCAGCAGATGGGGACAGGTCACAGATACGCAGTATTTT. Residues: CASRWGQVTDTQYF.

This clonotype has just a few counts. Being one base from a much bigger clone, this may be a read error. This sequence joins TRBV9 and TRBJ2-7, with D possibly matching TRBD1 (6 bases). Trimming removed 1 base from V and 7 bases from J, with 12 bases in between. This CDR3 is built from 13 residues. The germline V gene has CDR1 SGDLS and CDR2 YYNGEE. The CDR3 region is CASSVLERGEQYF. CDR3 DNA: TGTGCCAGCAGCGTACTGGAAAGGGGGGAGCAGTACTTC.

There are many counts of this clonotype. This CDR3 reads CSVEALWGGQVRGYTF. Written as DNA, the CDR3 is TGCAGCGTTGAAGCCCTCTGGGGCGGACAGGTTCGTGGCTACACCTTC. The gene calls are TRBV29-1 and TRBJ1-2; TRBD1 matches 7 bases. Germline values: CDR1 SQVTM, CDR2 ANQGSEA. The junction had 15 bases not matched to a gene; V was cut back by 1 base and J by 7 bases. The CDR3 extends over 16 amino acids. The full variable domain, rest sourced from reference TRBV29-1 and TRBJ1-2, is SAVISQKPSRDICQRGTSLTIQCQVDSQVTMMFWYRQQPGQSLTLIATANQGSEATYESGFVIDKFPISRPNLTFSTLTVSNMSPEDSSIYLCSVEALWGGQVRGYTFGSGTRLTVV.

This clonotype was seen many times. The V gene is TRBV6-5, the J gene TRBJ2-7; D gene uncertain. The CDR3 is 14 amino acids. V lost 2 bases, J lost 1 base, and 9 bases lay in between. Germline CDR1 and CDR2: MNHEY and SVGAGI. The CDR3 protein is CASSYRPRSYEQYF. The CDR3 DNA sequence: TGTGCCAGCAGTTACCGCCCAAGATCCTACGAGCAGTACTTC.

This clonotype was seen at least ten times. The rearrangement uses TRBV4-3 and TRBJ2-1; 11 nucleotides align to TRBD2. The CDR3 covers 16 residues. Germline lookup yields CDR1 LGHNA and CDR2 YSLEER. V was pared by 1 base and J by 7 bases, with 6 bases of the junction left unmatched. The CDR3 region has the DNA TGCGCCAGCAGCCAAGGTAGCGGGGGGGCCGTAAATGAGCAGTTCTTC. It codes for CASSQGSGGAVNEQFF.

The chain uses TRBV3-1 and TRBJ2-5; D remains ambiguous. The DNA matches TRBJ2-1 better at its end, which makes the J call doubtful. There are 12 residues in the CDR3. Germline V gene sequence: CDR1 LGHDT, CDR2 YNNKEL (reference sequence). The DNA for the CDR3 is TGTGCCAGCAGCCAAGGTTCAGAGACCCAGTTCTTC. Its protein is CASSQGSETQFF.

Notes on this clonotype: A much larger clone is a single base away; this may be a read error. The chain combines TRBV7-9 with TRBJ2-1, with D perhaps matching TRBD1 or TRBD2 (6 bases each). Germline loops: CDR1 SEHNR, CDR2 FQNEAQ (reference sequence). The CDR3 has 12 residues. DNA of the CDR3: TGTGCCAGCAGATCCGGGGGCAATGGGCAGTTCTTC. Its translation: CASRSGGNGQFF.

The chain uses TRBV5-1 and TRBJ1-2, with unresolved D. V lost 4 bases and J lost 13, with 17 bases in between. Germline V gives CDR1 SGHRS, CDR2 YFSETQ. The CDR3 runs 12 residues. The CDR3 loop reads CASSPPAGSATF. The CDR3 nucleotides are TGCGCCAGCAGCCCTCCAGCTGGGTCCGCCACCTTC.

This clonotype has just a few counts. This chain uses TRBV5-1 with TRBJ2-2; D might be TRBD2 (6 bases). V lost 0 bases and J 4 bases, leaving 13 bases between the germline ends. The CDR3 length is 16 residues. CDR1 is SGHRS, CDR2 YFSETQ, per germline. CDR3 region: CASSLAGGTGTGELFF. In DNA form, the CDR3 reads TGCGCCAGCAGCTTGGCCGGAGGGACGGGCACCGGGGAGCTGTTTTTT.

The chain is built from TRBV5-1 and TRBJ1-1; D is perhaps TRBD1 (5 bases). Germline CDR1 SGHRS, CDR2 YFSETQ. V was trimmed by 6 bases and J by 5 bases, leaving 20 bases between them. The CDR3 has 15 residues. The CDR3 region has the DNA TGCGCCAGCACCTCCTCGGGGCCCGGAAGGACTGAAGCTTTCTTT. Protein sequence: CASTSSGPGRTEAFF. The whole variable domain, remainder taken from reference TRBV5-1 and TRBJ1-1, is KAGVTQTPRYLIKTRGQQVTLSCSPISGHRSVSWYQQTPGQGLQFLFEYFSETQRNKGNFPGRFSGRQFSNSRSEMNVSTLELGDSALYLCASTSSGPGRTEAFFGQGTRLTVV.